The 24 T cell receptor beta chains listed next were all sequenced from one sample in a study of CD8+ T cells in alopecia areata. Extraction and reverse transcription of RNA yielded cDNA as the sequencing template. The table came from immunoSEQ multiplex PCR; TCRdb's copy has only in-frame clones and leaves some out. The sample consists of 4,000 or so clones, approximately 57% of them appearing once. Documented treatment: oral pan-JAK inhibitor, 5-10 mg twice daily. Peripheral blood and lesional scalp punch biopsies were taken from alopecia areata patients. The source was skin, collected at roughly week 38, from a patient treated with tofacitinib. The receptors derive from a human donor with alopecia areata.

This clone was picked up one time. This rearrangement joins TRBV4-2 to TRBJ2-1, with 8 bases fitting TRBD2. V was clipped by 2 bases and J by 3 bases; unmatched bases: 3. Looked up from germline, CDR1 is LGHNA and CDR2 is YNFKEQ. The CDR3 runs 15 residues. CDR3 DNA sequence: TGTGCCAGCAGCCAACGGCGGGAGGACTACAATGAGCAGTTCTTC. This sequence encodes CASSQRREDYNEQFF.

This clone was seen a single time. The chain employs TRBV28 and TRBJ2-7, with 7 bases that match TRBD1. Germline lookup yields CDR1 MDHEN and CDR2 SYDVKM. This CDR3 is 14 amino acids long. The V segment lost 7 bases and the J segment 3 bases; nucleotides outside the gene matches: 9. The CDR3 bases are TGTGCCAGCACTATAAGACAGGGATTCTACGAGCAGTACTTC. It translates to CASTIRQGFYEQYF.

The V and J genes are TRBV29-1 and TRBJ2-1; D unresolved. V lost 1 base and J lost 10, with 11 bases in between. CDR1 SQVTM and CDR2 ANQGSEA come from the germline V gene. The CDR3 is made up of 12 amino acids. As DNA, the CDR3 is TGCAGCGTTGAAGGCCTACTCAGGGAGCAGTTCTTC. This gives the protein CSVEGLLREQFF.

This clone has only a few counts. V gene TRBV9 combines with J gene TRBJ2-1; D ambiguous. The CDR3 contains 15 residues. Trimming removed 0 bases from V and 7 bases from J, with 14 bases in between. Germline V lookup: CDR1 SGDLS, CDR2 YYNGEE. This CDR3 is CASSVGAREANEQFF. Here the CDR3 DNA reads TGTGCCAGCAGCGTAGGTGCGCGAGAGGCAAATGAGCAGTTCTTC. Full variable domain (outside the CDR3, taken from reference TRBV9 and TRBJ2-1): DSGVTQTPKHLITATGQRVTLRCSPRSGDLSVYWYQQSLDQGLQFLIQYYNGEERAKGNILERFSAQQFPDLHSELNLSSLELGDSALYFCASSVGAREANEQFFGPGTRLTVL.

This clone was detected only once. The chain is built from TRBV4-2 and TRBJ1-2; TRBD1 is a possible D gene (5 bases). The CDR3 is 21 amino acids. Germline V gene lookup returns CDR1 LGHNA and CDR2 YNFKEQ. V was trimmed by 2 bases and J by 4 bases, leaving 32 bases between them. CDR3 DNA: TGTGCCAGCAGCCAATTTGCCCGCCGAGGACAACCAATGGAATCGGTCTATGGCTACACCTTC. This gives the protein CASSQFARRGQPMESVYGYTF.

J is TRBJ1-3 and V is TRBV5-1, with D possibly TRBD1 on 5 matching bases. The germline V gene has CDR1 SGHRS and CDR2 YFSETQ. The CDR3 consists of 14 residues. Trimming stripped 7 bases from V and 0 bases from J, with 11 bases between. The CDR3 is CASGGGGSGNTIYF. The CDR3 nucleotides read TGCGCCAGCGGCGGCGGGGGCTCTGGAAACACCATATATTTT.

The rearrangement uses TRBV6-1 and TRBJ2-7; TRBD2 matches at 8 bases. Germline values: CDR1 MNHNS, CDR2 SASEGT. V trimming: 6 bases; J trimming: 3 bases; junction bases outside the gene matches: 4. The CDR3 extends over 13 amino acids. This CDR3 is CASRPAGGYEQYF. CDR3 DNA: TGTGCCAGCAGGCCGGCGGGAGGCTACGAGCAGTACTTC.

This clone was counted a few times. CDR3 bases: TGCAGCGTTGACTGGACAGGGGTGAACACTGAAGCTTTCTTT. Amino acids: CSVDWTGVNTEAFF. V gene TRBV29-1 combines with J gene TRBJ1-1; 9 bases are a match to TRBD1. The CDR3 is 14 residues long. Germline CDR1 reads SQVTM; CDR2 reads ANQGSEA. V lost 3 bases and J lost 0; bases outside the gene matches: 2.

This clone has only a few counts. The chain uses TRBV14 and TRBJ2-1; 9 bases match TRBD2. J gave up 7 bases and V 0 bases, and 16 bases lay outside the gene matches. The CDR3 contains 19 residues. Germline-derived CDR1 and CDR2 are SGHDN and FVKESK. The DNA of the CDR3 is TGTGCCAGCAGCCAAGATCGGCAATCTGGCGGGAGGGCCGTAAATGAGCAGTTCTTC. This sequence encodes CASSQDRQSGGRAVNEQFF.

The chain is built from TRBV6-5 and TRBJ2-7; TRBD1 might be the D (5 bases). With 5 bases removed from V and 4 bases from J, the gap between germline ends came to 15 bases. Germline assignment: CDR1 MNHEY and CDR2 SVGAGI. This CDR3 region has 14 residues. CDR3 in DNA: TGTGCCAGCAGTGGTGCAGGGATGCGGTACGAGCAGTACTTC. Protein sequence: CASSGAGMRYEQYF.

The rearrangement links TRBV6-5 to TRBJ2-7, with 8 bases that match TRBD2. V lost 6 bases, J lost 5 bases, and 6 bases stayed unmatched. The germline V gene has CDR1 MNHEY and CDR2 SVGAGI. The CDR3 runs 13 residues. The CDR3 DNA reads as TGTGCCAGCAGACGGACTAGCAGCCACGAGCAGTACTTC. Residues: CASRRTSSHEQYF.

V usage is TRBV9 and J usage is TRBJ2-1, with 9 bases that match TRBD2. Germline values: CDR1 SGDLS, CDR2 YYNGEE. Trimming removed 1 base from V and 9 bases from J; junction bases left unmatched: 11. The CDR3 covers 16 residues. The CDR3 coding sequence is TGTGCCAGCAGCGTATCCGCGGGAGGGGGGGTTATTGAGCAGTTCTTC. This sequence encodes CASSVSAGGGVIEQFF.

V and J are TRBV6-6 and TRBJ2-3; D call uncertain. The CDR3 covers 11 residues. CDR1 and CDR2 from the germline V gene are MNHNY and SVGAGI (reference sequence). V gave up 6 bases and J gave up 2 bases, with 3 bases separating them. The CDR3 loop reads CASRNTDTQYF. In DNA, the CDR3 is TGTGCCAGCAGGAACACAGATACGCAGTATTTT.

This clone showed up just once. V usage is TRBV21-1 and J usage is TRBJ2-3; TRBD2, the D gene given by the table, was not confirmed from the DNA. TRBV21-1 is a pseudogene. This CDR3 contains 17 residues. The CDR3 reads CASSKGTVDSSTDTQYF. The DNA for the CDR3 is TGTGCCAGCAGCAAAGGGACGGTGGACTCTAGCACAGATACGCAGTATTTT.

Comment on this clone: Other DNA sequences in the same sample also yield this CDR3. V gene TRBV6-5 combines with J gene TRBJ2-1; 9 bases match TRBD2. Germline trimming cut 4 bases from V and 8 bases from J; bases unmatched to any gene: 12. Germline lookup yields CDR1 MNHEY and CDR2 SVGAGI. This CDR3 is built from 16 residues. DNA of the CDR3: TGTGCCAGCAGTTCCAGAGGAGGGGCGGGGGGGCATGAGCAGTTCTTC. Translated, it gives CASSSRGGAGGHEQFF.

The rearrangement links TRBV30 to TRBJ1-5; no reliable D call. The germline V and J ends were trimmed by 2 bases and 9 bases, with 17 bases remaining between them. The CDR3 extends over 14 amino acids. CDR1 is GTSNPN, CDR2 SVGIG, per germline (reference sequence). The CDR3 protein is CAWSKGQIIRPQHF. The CDR3 nucleotides read TGTGCCTGGAGTAAAGGGCAGATTATCCGGCCCCAGCATTTT.

This clone rates as large (0.1 to 1%). This chain joins TRBV4-1 and TRBJ2-1; TRBD2 agrees at 9 bases. Trimming cost V 1 base and J 5 bases; bases outside gene matches: 6. CDR1 is MGHRA, CDR2 YSYEKL, per germline. The CDR3 is made up of 16 amino acids. CDR3 loop: CASSQGASGTDNEQFF. As DNA, the CDR3 is TGCGCCAGCAGCCAAGGGGCTAGCGGGACAGACAATGAGCAGTTCTTC.

The J gene is TRBJ2-7, the V gene TRBV4-1, with 7 bases that match TRBD1. With 1 base clipped from V and 0 bases from J, the junction kept 6 bases outside the gene matches. Looked up from germline, CDR1 is MGHRA and CDR2 is YSYEKL. This CDR3 is 16 amino acids long. CDR3 region: CASSQVRPGGSYEQYF. The CDR3 region has the DNA TGCGCCAGCAGCCAAGTTCGCCCAGGGGGCTCCTACGAGCAGTACTTC.

The chain is built from TRBV30 and TRBJ1-2, with 7 bases aligning to TRBD1. V shed 4 bases and J 7 bases; nucleotides not matched to a gene: 12. Germline assignment: CDR1 GTSNPN and CDR2 SVGIG (reference sequence). CDR3 length: 14 residues. The CDR3: CAWNEGRGHFGYTF. The CDR3 nucleotides are TGTGCCTGGAACGAGGGGAGGGGGCACTTTGGCTACACCTTC.

In its sample, this clone was seen a few times. V and J are TRBV6-5 and TRBJ2-3; D not certain. CDR1 and CDR2 (germline): MNHEY, SVGAGI. With 0 bases removed from V and 12 bases from J, the gap between germline ends came to 13 bases. This CDR3 is 13 amino acids long. CDR3 sequence: CASSYSLIDFQYF. As DNA, the CDR3 is TGTGCCAGCAGTTACTCTCTGATCGACTTCCAGTATTTT.

This chain joins TRBV27 and TRBJ2-7, with no clear D. Germline CDR1 and CDR2: MNHEY and SMNVEV (reference sequence). Deletions cut 6 bases from V and 3 bases from J, with 15 bases between. CDR3 size: 14 residues. The chain's CDR3 is CASSPTPQSYEQYF. The CDR3 DNA reads TGTGCCAGCAGCCCCACCCCTCAGAGCTACGAGCAGTACTTC.

V and J are TRBV7-6 and TRBJ2-7, with 7 bases that match TRBD1. The V gene's germline CDR1 is SGHVS and CDR2 FNYEAQ. J gave up 7 bases and V 5 bases, and 5 bases lay outside the gene matches. The CDR3 contains 12 residues. The CDR3 protein is CASSPGTVEQYF. Written as DNA, the CDR3 is TGTGCCAGCAGCCCGGGGACAGTAGAGCAGTACTTC. The whole variable domain, filled in from reference TRBV7-6 and TRBJ2-7, reads GAGVSQSPRYKVTKRGQDVALRCDPISGHVSLYWYRQALGQGPEFLTYFNYEAQQDKSGLPNDRFSAERPEGSISTLTIQRTEQRDSAMYRCASSPGTVEQYFGPGTRLTVT.

The chain uses TRBV6-1 and TRBJ2-1; D not certain. The length of the CDR3 is 13 residues. Germline loops: CDR1 MNHNS, CDR2 SASEGT. Trimming pared 6 bases from V and 6 bases from J, leaving 12 bases between. Here the CDR3 DNA reads TGTGCCAGCAGCTACTACCCTCTCAATGAGCAGTTCTTC. Translation: CASSYYPLNEQFF.

This CDR3 is CASTGNRDRDYEQYF. The CDR3 bases are TGCGCCAGCACCGGGAACCGGGACAGGGACTACGAGCAGTACTTC. V is TRBV4-1 and J is TRBJ2-7, with 9 nucleotides matching TRBD1. This CDR3 is built from 15 residues. Germline V gene lookup returns CDR1 MGHRA and CDR2 YSYEKL. Germline trimming cut 7 bases from V and 3 bases from J; bases unmatched to any gene: 10.